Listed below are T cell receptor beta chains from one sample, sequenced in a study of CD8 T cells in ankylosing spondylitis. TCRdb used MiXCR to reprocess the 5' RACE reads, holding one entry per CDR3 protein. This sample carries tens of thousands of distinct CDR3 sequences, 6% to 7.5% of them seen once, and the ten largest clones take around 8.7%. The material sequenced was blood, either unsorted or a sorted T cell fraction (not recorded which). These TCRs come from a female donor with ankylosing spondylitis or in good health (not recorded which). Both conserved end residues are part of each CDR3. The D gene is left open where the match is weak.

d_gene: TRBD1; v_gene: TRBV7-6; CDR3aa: CASSPPGTGVYEQYF
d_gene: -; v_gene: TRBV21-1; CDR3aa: CASSDRRTFSGNTIYF
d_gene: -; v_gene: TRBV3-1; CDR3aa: CASSHDRAEAFF
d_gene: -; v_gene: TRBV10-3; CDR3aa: CAISQSKGGNTEAFF
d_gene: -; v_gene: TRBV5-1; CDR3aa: CASAATLGPNTEAFF
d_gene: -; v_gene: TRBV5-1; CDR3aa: CASSSRTGELFF
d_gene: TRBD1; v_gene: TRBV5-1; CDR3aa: CASSPMGQGFDTQYF
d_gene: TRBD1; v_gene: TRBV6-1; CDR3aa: CASSEFRTGGTEAFF
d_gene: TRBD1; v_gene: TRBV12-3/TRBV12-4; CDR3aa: CASSLGDRGTYEQYF
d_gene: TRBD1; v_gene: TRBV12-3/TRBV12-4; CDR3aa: CASSLNRGNTEAFF
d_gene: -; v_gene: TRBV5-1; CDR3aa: CASSMEGGNQPQHF
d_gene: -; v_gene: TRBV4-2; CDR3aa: CASSLRRNNEQFF
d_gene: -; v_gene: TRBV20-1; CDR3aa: CSASWGVRDGVPDTQYF
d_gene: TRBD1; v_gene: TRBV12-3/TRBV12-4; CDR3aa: CASTPGTGVLNYGYTF
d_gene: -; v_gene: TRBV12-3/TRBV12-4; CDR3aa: CASSSPRGGRNTEAFF
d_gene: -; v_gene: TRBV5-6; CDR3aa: CASSFRSTVPLAAFF
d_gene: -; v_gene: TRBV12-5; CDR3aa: CATVPGDSSGNTIYF
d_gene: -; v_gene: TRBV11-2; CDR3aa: CASSFGAGNVPYTQYF
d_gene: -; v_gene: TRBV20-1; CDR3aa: CSASPNTAYNEQFF
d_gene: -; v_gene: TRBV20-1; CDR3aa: CSASASSNQPQHF
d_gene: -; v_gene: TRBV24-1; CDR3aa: CATSEATGPQETQYF
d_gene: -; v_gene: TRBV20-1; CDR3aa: CSAPLGEDQETQYF
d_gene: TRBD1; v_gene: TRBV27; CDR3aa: CASRFIDRATEAFF
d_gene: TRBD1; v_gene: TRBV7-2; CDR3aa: CASSPGTGSNQPQHF
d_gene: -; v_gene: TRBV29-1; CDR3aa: CSPLPGQPQHF
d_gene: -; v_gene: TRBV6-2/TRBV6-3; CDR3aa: CASSYQGTGANVLTF
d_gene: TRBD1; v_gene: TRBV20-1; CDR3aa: CSAITGESNQPQHF
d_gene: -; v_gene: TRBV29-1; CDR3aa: CSARQIYGYTF
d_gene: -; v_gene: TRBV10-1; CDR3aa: CASSETSTGELFF
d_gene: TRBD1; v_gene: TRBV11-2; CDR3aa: CASSPPGTGHSGANVLTF
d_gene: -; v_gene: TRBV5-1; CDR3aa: CASSGGPGNTIYF
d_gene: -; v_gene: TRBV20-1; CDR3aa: CSARDVYTRQGNTEAFF
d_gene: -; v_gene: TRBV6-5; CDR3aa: CASSYSTGGKSYNEQFF
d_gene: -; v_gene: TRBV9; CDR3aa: CASCLGQCRYHEQYF
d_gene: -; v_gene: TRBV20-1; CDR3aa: CSARVGASEETQYF
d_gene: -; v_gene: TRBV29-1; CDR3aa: CSVVTNTEAFF
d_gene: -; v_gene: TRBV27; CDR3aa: CASRWEGNTGELFF
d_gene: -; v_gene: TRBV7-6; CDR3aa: CASSFRDYNEQFF
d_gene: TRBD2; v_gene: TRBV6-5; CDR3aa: CASSYSGLRGVYNEQFF
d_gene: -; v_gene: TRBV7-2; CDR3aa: CASSLSSGTHQPQHF
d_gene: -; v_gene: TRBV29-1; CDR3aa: CSVRGSPRFSTDTQYF
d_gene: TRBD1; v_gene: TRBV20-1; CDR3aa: CSARRDRFQMGQFF
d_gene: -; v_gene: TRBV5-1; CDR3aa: CASGISGLANYGYTF
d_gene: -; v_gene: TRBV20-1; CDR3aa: CSASPEGRNEQFF
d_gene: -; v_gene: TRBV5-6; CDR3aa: CASSPRGTEAFF
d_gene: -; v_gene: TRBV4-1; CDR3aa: CASSQVGRGLSYTF
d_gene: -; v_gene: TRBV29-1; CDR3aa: CSVDPGSTDSQYF
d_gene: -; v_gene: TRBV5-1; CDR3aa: CASSPISDNYGYTF
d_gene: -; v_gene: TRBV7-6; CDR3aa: CASSLSQLYTGELFF
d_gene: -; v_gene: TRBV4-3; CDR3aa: CASSDDRAAPEAFF
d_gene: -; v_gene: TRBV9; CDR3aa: CASSVRGTTGGTTGELFF
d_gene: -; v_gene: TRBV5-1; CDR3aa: CASSLVRGAEAFF
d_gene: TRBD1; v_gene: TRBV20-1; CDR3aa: CSARAPRQGNSDEQYF
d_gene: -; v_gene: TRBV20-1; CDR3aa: CSARDSPAMNTEAFF
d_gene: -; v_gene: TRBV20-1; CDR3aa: CSAKGQGNYNEQFF